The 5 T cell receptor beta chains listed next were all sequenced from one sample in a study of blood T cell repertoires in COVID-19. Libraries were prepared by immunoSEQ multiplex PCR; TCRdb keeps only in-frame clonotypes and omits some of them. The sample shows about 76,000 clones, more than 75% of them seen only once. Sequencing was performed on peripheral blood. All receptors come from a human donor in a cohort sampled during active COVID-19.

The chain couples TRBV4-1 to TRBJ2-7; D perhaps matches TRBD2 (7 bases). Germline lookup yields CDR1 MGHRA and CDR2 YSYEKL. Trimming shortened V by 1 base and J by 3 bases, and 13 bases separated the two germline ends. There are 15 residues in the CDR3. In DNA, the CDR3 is TGCGCCAGCAGCCAAGTGGGGAGGGGGGTCTACGAGCAGTACTTC. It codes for CASSQVGRGVYEQYF.

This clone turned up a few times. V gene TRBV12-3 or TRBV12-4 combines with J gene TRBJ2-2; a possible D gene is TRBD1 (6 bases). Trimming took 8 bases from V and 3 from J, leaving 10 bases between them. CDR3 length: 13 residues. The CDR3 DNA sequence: TGTGCCAGCGGCGGACAGTACACCGGGGAGCTGTTTTTT. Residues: CASGGQYTGELFF.

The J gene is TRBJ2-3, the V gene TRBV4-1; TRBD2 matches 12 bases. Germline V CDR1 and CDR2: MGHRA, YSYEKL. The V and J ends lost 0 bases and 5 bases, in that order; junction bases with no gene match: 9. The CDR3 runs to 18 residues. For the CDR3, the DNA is TGCGCCAGCAGCCAAGATCTACTAGCGGGGGGCCGGGGAGATACGCAGTATTTT. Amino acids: CASSQDLLAGGRGDTQYF.

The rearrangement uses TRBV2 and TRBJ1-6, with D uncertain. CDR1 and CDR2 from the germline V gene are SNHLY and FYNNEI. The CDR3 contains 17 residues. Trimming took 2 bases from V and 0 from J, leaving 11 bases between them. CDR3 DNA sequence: TGTGCCAGCAGTGAACCGCAACTGAGCTCCTATAATTCACCCCTCCACTTT. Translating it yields CASSEPQLSSYNSPLHF. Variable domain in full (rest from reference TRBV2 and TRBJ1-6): EPEVTQTPSHQVTQMGQEVILRCVPISNHLYFYWYRQILGQKVEFLVSFYNNEISEKSEIFDDQFSVERPDGSNFTLKIRSTKLEDSAMYFCASSEPQLSSYNSPLHFGNGTRLTVT.

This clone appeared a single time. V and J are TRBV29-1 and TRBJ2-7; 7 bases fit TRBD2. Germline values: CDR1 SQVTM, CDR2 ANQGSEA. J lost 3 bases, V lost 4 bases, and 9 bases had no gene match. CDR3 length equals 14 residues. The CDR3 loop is CSVVVAGDLYEQYF. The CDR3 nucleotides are TGCAGCGTTGTAGTGGCGGGGGACCTCTACGAGCAGTACTTC.